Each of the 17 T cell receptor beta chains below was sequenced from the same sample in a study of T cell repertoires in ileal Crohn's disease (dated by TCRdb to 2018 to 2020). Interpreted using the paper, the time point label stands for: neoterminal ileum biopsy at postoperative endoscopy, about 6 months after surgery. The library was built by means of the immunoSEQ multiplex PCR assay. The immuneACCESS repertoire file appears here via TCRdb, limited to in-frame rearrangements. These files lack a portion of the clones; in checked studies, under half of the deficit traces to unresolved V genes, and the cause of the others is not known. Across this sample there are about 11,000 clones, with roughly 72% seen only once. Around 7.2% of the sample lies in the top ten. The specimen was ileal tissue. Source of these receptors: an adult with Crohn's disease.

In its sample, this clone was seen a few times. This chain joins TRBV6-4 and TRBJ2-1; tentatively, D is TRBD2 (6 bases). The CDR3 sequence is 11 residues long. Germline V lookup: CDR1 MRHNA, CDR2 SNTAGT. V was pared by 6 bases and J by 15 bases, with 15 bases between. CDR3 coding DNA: TGTGCCAGCAGCGATAGCGGAGCGCTGTTCTTC. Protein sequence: CASSDSGALFF.

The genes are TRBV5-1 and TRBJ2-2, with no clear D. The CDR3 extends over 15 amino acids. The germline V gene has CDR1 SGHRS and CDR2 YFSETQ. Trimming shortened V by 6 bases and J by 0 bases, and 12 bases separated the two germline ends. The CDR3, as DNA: TGCGCCAGCACCCCCCTCCTCGCGAACACCGGGGAGCTGTTTTTT. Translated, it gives CASTPLLANTGELFF.

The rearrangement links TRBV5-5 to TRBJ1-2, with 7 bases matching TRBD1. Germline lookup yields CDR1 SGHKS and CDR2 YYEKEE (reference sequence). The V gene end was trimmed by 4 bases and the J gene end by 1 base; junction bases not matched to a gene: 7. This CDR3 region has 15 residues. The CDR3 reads CASSESQGVNYGYTF. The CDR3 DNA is TGTGCCAGCAGCGAGTCGCAGGGGGTTAACTATGGCTACACCTTC.

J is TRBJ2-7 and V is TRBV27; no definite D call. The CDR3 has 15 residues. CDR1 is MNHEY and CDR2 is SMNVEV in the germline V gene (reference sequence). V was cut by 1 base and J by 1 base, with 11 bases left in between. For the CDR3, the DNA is TGTGCCAGCAGTTTATTTCCAGGTCGTTCCTACGAGCAGTACTTC. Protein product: CASSLFPGRSYEQYF.

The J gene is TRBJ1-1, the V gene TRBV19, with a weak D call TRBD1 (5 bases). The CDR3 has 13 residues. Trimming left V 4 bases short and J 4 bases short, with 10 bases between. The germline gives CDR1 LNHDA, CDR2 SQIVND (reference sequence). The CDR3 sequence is CASSRGGTTEAFF. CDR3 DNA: TGTGCCAGTAGTAGGGGAGGGACCACTGAAGCTTTCTTT.

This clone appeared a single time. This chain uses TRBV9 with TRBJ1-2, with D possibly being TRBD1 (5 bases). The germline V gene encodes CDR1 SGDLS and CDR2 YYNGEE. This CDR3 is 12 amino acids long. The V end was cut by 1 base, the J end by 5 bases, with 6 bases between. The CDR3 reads CASSVPGYGYTF. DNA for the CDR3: TGTGCCAGCAGCGTACCAGGGTATGGCTACACCTTC.

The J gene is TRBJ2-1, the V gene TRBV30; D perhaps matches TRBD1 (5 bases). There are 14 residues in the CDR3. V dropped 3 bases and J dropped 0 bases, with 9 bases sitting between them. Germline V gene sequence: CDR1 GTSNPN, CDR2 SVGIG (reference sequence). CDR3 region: CAWRGGHSYNEQFF. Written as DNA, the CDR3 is TGTGCCTGGAGGGGCGGACACTCCTACAATGAGCAGTTCTTC.

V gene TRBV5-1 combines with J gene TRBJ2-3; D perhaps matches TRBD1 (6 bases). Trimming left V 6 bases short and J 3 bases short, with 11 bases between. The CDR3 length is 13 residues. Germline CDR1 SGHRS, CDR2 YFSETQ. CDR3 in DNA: TGCGCCAGCAAATCGCAGGGGACAGATACGCAGTATTTT. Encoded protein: CASKSQGTDTQYF.

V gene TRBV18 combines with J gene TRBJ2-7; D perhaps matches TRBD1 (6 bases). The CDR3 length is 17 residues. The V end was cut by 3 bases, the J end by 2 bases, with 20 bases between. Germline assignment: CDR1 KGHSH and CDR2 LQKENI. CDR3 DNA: TGTGCCAGCTCACCCGCTTCTGGGGGCCCCGGAACCTACGAGCAGTACTTC. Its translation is CASSPASGGPGTYEQYF.

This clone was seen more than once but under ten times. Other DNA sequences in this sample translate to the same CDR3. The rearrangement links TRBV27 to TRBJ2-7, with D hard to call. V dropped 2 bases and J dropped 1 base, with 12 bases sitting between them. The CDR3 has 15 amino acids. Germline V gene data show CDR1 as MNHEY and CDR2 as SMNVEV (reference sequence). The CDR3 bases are TGTGCCAGCAGTTTAGGTTTGGGCAGTTCCTACGAGCAGTACTTC. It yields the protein CASSLGLGSSYEQYF.

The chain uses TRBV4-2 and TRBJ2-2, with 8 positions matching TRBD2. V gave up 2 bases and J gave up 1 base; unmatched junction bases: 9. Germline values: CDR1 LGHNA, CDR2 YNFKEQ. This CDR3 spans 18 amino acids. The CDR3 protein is CASSQPDGTRENTGELFF. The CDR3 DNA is TGTGCCAGCAGCCAACCTGACGGGACTAGGGAGAACACCGGGGAGCTGTTTTTT.

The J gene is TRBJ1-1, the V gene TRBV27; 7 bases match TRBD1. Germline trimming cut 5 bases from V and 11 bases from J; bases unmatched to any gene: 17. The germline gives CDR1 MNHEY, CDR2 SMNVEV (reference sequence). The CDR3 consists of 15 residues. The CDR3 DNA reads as TGTGCCAGCAGTAATCCCGGGACAGAGCCGAGGAGGGCTTTCTTT. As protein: CASSNPGTEPRRAFF.

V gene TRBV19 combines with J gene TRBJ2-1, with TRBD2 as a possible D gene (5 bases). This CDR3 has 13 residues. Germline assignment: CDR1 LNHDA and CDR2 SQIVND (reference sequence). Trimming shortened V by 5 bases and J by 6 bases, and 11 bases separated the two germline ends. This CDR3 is CASSSGRLNEQFF. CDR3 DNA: TGTGCCAGTAGTTCGGGAAGGCTCAATGAGCAGTTCTTC.

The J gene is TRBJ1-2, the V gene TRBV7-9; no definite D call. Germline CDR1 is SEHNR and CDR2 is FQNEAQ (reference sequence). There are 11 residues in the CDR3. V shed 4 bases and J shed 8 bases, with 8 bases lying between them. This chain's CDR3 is CASSSPIGYTF. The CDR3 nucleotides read TGTGCCAGCAGCTCCCCCATCGGCTACACCTTC. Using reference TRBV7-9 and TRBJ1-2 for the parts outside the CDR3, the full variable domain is DTGVSQNPRHKITKRGQNVTFRCDPISEHNRLYWYRQTLGQGPEFLTYFQNEAQLEKSRLLSDRFSAERPKGSFSTLEIQRTEQGDSAMYLCASSSPIGYTFGSGTRLTVV.

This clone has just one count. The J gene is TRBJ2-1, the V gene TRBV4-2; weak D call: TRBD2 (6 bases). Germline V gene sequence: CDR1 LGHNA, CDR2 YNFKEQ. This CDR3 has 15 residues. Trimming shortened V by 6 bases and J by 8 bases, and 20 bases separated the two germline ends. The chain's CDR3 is CASSRRDSATDEQFF. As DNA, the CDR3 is TGTGCCAGCAGTCGCCGGGACTCGGCTACGGATGAGCAGTTCTTC.

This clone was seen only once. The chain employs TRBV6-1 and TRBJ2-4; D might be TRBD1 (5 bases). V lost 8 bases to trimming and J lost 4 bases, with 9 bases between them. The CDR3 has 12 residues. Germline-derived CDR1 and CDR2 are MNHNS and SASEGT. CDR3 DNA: TGTGCCAGCGGGGCAGGGAAAAACATTCAGTACTTC. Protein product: CASGAGKNIQYF.

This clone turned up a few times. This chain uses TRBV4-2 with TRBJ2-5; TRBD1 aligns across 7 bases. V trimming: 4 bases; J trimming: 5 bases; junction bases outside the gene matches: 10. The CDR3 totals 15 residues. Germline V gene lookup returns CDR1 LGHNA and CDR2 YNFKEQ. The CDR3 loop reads CASSPRQGRKETQYF. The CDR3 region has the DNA TGTGCCAGCAGCCCCCGACAGGGACGAAAGGAGACCCAGTACTTC.